This T cell receptor beta chain is drawn from a study of shared clonotypes between healthy human individuals. Spread over ten immunoSEQ deep assay plates, unsorted PBMC DNA underwent sequencing. Generated by immunoSEQ multiplex PCR, the TCRdb table keeps only in-frame clones and is missing some. The sample has fewer than 600,000 clones, around 78% seen once. The CDR3 contains 15 residues. Trimming left V 0 bases short and J 4 bases short, with 16 bases between. The germline gives CDR1 GTSNPN, CDR2 SVGIG (reference sequence). The specimen sequenced was PBMCs. The receptor comes from a woman in her 40s in good health. Some clones in this sample may be carry-over from other donors' samples. The genes are TRBV30 and TRBJ2-7, with D unresolved. CDR3 region: CAWSVRRLVGYEQYF. DNA of the CDR3: TGTGCCTGGAGTGTACGGCGTCTAGTCGGATACGAGCAGTACTTC.